Listed here is a single T cell receptor (beta chain). Its target is not known. The PCR was carried out with 60 Vbeta primers and 13 Jbeta primers. Methods used by the authors: Later work found approximately 80 million unique TCR beta chains, with about 10 million shared. Here immunoSEQ multiplex PCR was the method, and the copy in TCRdb shows in-frame clones only, minus some. V and J calls and clone size are copied from that table; D and trimming were computed from the DNA. This sample yields 150,000 to 200,000 clones, of which under 85% are seen a single time; roughly 4.3% belongs to the top ten. This sample is drawn from a study of cytomegalovirus exposure and HLA in healthy donors. Study-level information: An earlier analysis found fewer than 140 million unique TCR beta sequences from 200 million or so T cells. Genotyping showed 70% to 90% of roughly 390 donors falling in the Caucasian-associated ancestry cluster.

Study observations and caveats: Within the data, a cluster of highly shared sequence variants was likely a sequencing artifact.

With 2 bases removed from V and 6 bases from J, the gap between germline ends came to 14 bases. This CDR3 is built from 16 residues. The germline V gene encodes CDR1 MNHEY and CDR2 SVGAGI. The chain joins TRBV6-5 to TRBJ1-6; tentative D call: TRBD1 (6 bases). What was sequenced was PBMCs. This clonotype originated in a man aged 45-65 years in good health and CMV-seropositive. This chain's CDR3 is CASSYRTGTRNSPLHF. The CDR3 region has the DNA TGTGCCAGCAGTTACCGAACCGGGACACGTAATTCACCCCTCCACTTT.